This record covers a single T cell receptor beta chain. Its matching antigen is unknown. This entry belongs to a study of shared clonotypes between healthy human individuals. In the study overall: Per donor, CD8 memory used one plate, CD8 naive used two, CD4 memory used three and CD4 naive used three.

Whole-study findings and limits: Only a few donors were included, so the genetic and exposure-history diversity represented was limited. The study sampled only blood, and tissue repertoires likely differ.

Sequencing was performed with immunoSEQ multiplex PCR; in TCRdb, only in-frame clones are kept and a portion is missing. Found here are roughly 720,000 clones, about 90% of them singletons; the top ten hold around a third. The CDR3 totals 17 residues. Germline lookup yields CDR1 MGHRA and CDR2 YSYEKL. V was cut by 0 bases and J by 4 bases, with 19 bases left in between. Together with CD45RO+ cells, CCR7-negative CD45RA+ TemRA cells were included in CD8 memory. The receptor was derived from a man younger than 30 in good health. Some clones in this sample may be carry-over from other donors' samples. Material: memory CD8+ T cells from PBMCs. Subset in this sample: CD45RO+ cells pooled with CCR7-negative TemRA cells. The chain couples TRBV4-1 to TRBJ2-7, with D possibly TRBD2 on 6 matching bases. The CDR3 loop is CASSQEKRAGGVYEQYF. CDR3 in DNA: TGCGCCAGCAGCCAAGAGAAACGAGCAGGAGGGGTGTACGAGCAGTACTTC.